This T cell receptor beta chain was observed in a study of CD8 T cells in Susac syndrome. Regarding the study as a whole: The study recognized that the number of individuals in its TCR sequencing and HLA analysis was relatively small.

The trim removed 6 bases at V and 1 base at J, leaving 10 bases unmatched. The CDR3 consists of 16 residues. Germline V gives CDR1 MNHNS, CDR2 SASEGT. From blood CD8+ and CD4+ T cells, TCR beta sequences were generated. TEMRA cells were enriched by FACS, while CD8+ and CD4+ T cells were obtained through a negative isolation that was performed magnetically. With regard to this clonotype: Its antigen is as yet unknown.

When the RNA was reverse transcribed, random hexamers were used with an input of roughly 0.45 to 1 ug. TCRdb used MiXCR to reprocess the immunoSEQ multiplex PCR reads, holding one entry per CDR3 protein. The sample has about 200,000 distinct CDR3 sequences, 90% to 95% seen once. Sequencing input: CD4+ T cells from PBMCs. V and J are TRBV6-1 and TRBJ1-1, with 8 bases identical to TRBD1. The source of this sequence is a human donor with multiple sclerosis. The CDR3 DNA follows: TGTGCCAGCAGCTCAGACCGACAGGGGTGGAACACTGAAGCTTTCTTT. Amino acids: CASSSDRQGWNTEAFF.